The TCR beta chain described here comes from a study of T-cell reconstitution after alpha-beta-depleted transplantation in children. TCRbeta library preparation incorporated unique molecular identifiers. Via MiXCR, TCRdb re-called the PCR reads, giving one row per CDR3 protein. The sample carries tens of thousands of distinct CDR3 sequences, 7% to 8% recorded once. Germline V CDR1 and CDR2: MNHEY, SVGEGT. This CDR3 comprises 15 residues. J gave up 2 bases and V 4 bases, and 5 bases lay outside the gene matches. This clonotype was seen a few times. The V and J genes are TRBV6-2 or TRBV6-3 and TRBJ2-3, with TRBD2 identical over 8 bases. This sample comprised PBMCs from the stem cell graft donor, obtained from the stem cell graft. The origin of this receptor is a human donor who donated a stem cell graft to a child with acute lymphoblastic leukemia. Here the CDR3 DNA reads TGTGCCAGCAGTTCAGCGGGAGAACTCACAGATACGCAGTATTTT. Its translation: CASSSAGELTDTQYF.